This TCR beta chain was retrieved from a study of CD8 T cells in ankylosing spondylitis. This clonotype turned up a few times. Its antigen remains unknown. Study-wide findings and caveats: What appeared characteristic of ankylosing spondylitis blood was a TCR beta motif of 7 or 8 highly homologous variants. Some motif variants had been reported before (in reactive arthritis synovial fluid and blood). A CD8+ phenotype characterized the disease-linked clones, which were relatively rare in peripheral blood. Clones tied to disease were said to be significantly enriched in matched ankylosing spondylitis synovial fluid.

Using its own MiXCR run on the 5' RACE reads, TCRdb lists one record per CDR3 protein. The repertoire consists of approximately 250,000 distinct CDR3 sequences, with 20% to 30% occurring once and the leading ten covering around 0.64%. This CDR3 is built from 12 residues. Deletions cut 6 bases from V and 0 bases from J, with 8 bases between. Germline V gene data show CDR1 as SQVTM and CDR2 as ANQGSEA. The TCR was taken from a male donor with ankylosing spondylitis or in good health (not recorded which). Input material: blood, either unsorted or a sorted T cell fraction (not recorded which). The chain uses TRBV29-1 and TRBJ1-2; unclear D gene. DNA for the CDR3: TGCAGCGTCGGTGGGGCTAACTATGGCTACACCTTC. This encodes CSVGGANYGYTF.